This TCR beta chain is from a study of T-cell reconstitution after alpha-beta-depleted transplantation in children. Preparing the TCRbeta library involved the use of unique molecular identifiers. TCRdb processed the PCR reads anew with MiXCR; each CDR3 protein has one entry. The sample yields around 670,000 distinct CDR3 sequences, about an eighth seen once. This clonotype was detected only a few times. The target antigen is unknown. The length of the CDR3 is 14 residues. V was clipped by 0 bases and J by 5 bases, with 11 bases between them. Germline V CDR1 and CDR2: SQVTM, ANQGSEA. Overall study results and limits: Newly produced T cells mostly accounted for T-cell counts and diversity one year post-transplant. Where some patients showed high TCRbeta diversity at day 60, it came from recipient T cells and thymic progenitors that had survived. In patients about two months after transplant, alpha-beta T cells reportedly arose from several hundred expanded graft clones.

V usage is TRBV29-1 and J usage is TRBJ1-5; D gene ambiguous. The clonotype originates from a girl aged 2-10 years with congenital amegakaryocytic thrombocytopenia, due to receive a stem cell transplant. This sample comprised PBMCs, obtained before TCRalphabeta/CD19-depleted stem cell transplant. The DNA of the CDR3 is TGCAGCGTTGAAGAAGCACAGAGAGATCAGCCCCAGCATTTT. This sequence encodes CSVEEAQRDQPQHF.